The 26 T cell receptor beta chains listed next were all sequenced from one sample in a study of cytomegalovirus exposure and HLA in healthy donors. PCR was performed using 60 Vbeta and 13 Jbeta primers. Sequencing was performed with immunoSEQ multiplex PCR; in TCRdb, only in-frame clones are kept and a portion is missing. The repertoire consists of 65,000 or so clones, with around 77% occurring once and the leading ten covering roughly 3.4%. Sequenced input: PBMCs. These receptors originate from a woman between 40 and 50 years old in good health and CMV-seropositive.

The V and J genes are TRBV2 and TRBJ2-7, with D possibly matching TRBD2 (6 bases). The CDR3 is 13 residues long. Germline CDR1 SNHLY, CDR2 FYNNEI. The ends were cut back, 4 bases at V and 4 bases at J, with 11 bases in the middle. The CDR3 region has the DNA TGTGCCAGCAGTGGGACTATTTTATACGAGCAGTACTTC. Residues: CASSGTILYEQYF.

The gene calls are TRBV4-3 and TRBJ2-5; TRBD2 matches at 8 bases. Gene TRBJ2-7 matches the end of the DNA better, so the J call may be wrong. The germline V gene encodes CDR1 LGHNA and CDR2 YSLEER. The CDR3 extends over 16 amino acids. DNA of the CDR3: TGCGCCAGCAGCCAAGATAACGGGGGGGTTGCCTACGAGCAGTACTTC. It is translated as CASSQDNGGVAYEQYF.

The rearrangement joins TRBV18 to TRBJ1-1; the D is unclear. Germline V lookup: CDR1 KGHSH, CDR2 LQKENI. The CDR3 length is 13 residues. Between the trimmed V and J ends, which lost 8 bases and 4 bases, there was a span of 14 bases. In nucleotides, the CDR3 is TGTGCCAGCATCGGGAGCCTGGGCACTGAAGCTTTCTTT. Its translation is CASIGSLGTEAFF.

The chain has TRBV4-3 and TRBJ2-7, with TRBD1 as a possible D gene (6 bases). Deletions cut 1 base from V and 3 bases from J, with 10 bases between. Germline CDR1 is LGHNA and CDR2 is YSLEER. This CDR3 contains 14 residues. CDR3 region: CASSQGGGSYEQYF. CDR3 nucleotide sequence: TGCGCCAGCAGCCAAGGTGGGGGCAGCTACGAGCAGTACTTC.

The rearrangement uses TRBV4-3 and TRBJ2-2; the match to TRBD2 covers 8 bases. The CDR3 contains 19 residues. The ends lost 4 bases at V and 1 base at J; junction bases unmatched: 14. CDR1 and CDR2 (germline): LGHNA, YSLEER. CDR3 amino acids: CASSPQAGGGGRNTGELFF. The CDR3 DNA is TGCGCCAGCAGCCCCCAGGCGGGGGGCGGAGGGAGGAACACCGGGGAGCTGTTTTTT.

V is TRBV30 and J is TRBJ2-1; possible D gene TRBD2, 5 bases. Trimming pared 0 bases from V and 6 bases from J, leaving 24 bases between. The CDR3 is made up of 18 amino acids. The V gene's germline CDR1 is GTSNPN and CDR2 SVGIG (reference sequence). The CDR3 region has the DNA TGTGCCTGGAGTGTAAAGCGGCGGGCGCCGGGTATCGTCAATGAGCAGTTCTTC. This translates into CAWSVKRRAPGIVNEQFF.

The chain uses TRBV6-5 and TRBJ1-5, with TRBD1 matching over 7 bases. Germline V gene lookup returns CDR1 MNHEY and CDR2 SVGAGI. V shed 6 bases, J shed 4 bases, and the junction held 9 bases outside the gene matches. This CDR3 region has 15 residues. CDR3 DNA sequence: TGTGCCAGCAGCGCCGACCCAGGGGGAAATCAGCCCCAGCATTTT. Translation: CASSADPGGNQPQHF.

The gene calls are TRBV5-1 and TRBJ1-1; 9 bases agree with TRBD1. The CDR3 spans 17 residues. The germline V gene has CDR1 SGHRS and CDR2 YFSETQ. The V segment lost 3 bases and the J segment 3 bases; nucleotides outside the gene matches: 12. In DNA, the CDR3 is TGCGCCAGCAGCTGGGCCCGGACAGGGGACGTCCACACTGAAGCTTTCTTT. Amino acids: CASSWARTGDVHTEAFF.

CDR3 loop: CAWSVTGTDTQYF. DNA for the CDR3: TGTGCCTGGAGTGTAACTGGCACAGATACGCAGTATTTT. This chain joins TRBV30 and TRBJ2-3; D is uncertain. This CDR3 region has 13 residues. Between the trimmed V and J ends, which lost 0 bases and 1 base, there was a span of 5 bases. The germline gives CDR1 GTSNPN, CDR2 SVGIG (reference sequence).

This chain links TRBV27 with TRBJ1-1; the match to TRBD1 covers 8 bases. J lost 5 bases, V lost 3 bases, and 5 bases had no gene match. Germline assignment: CDR1 MNHEY and CDR2 SMNVEV (reference sequence). The CDR3 sequence is 14 residues long. CDR3 loop: CASSFGTGLTEAFF. CDR3 sequence (DNA): TGTGCCAGCAGTTTTGGGACAGGTTTGACTGAAGCTTTCTTT.

CDR3 nucleotide sequence: TGTGCCAGTAGTATCCCGGGGGGCACGCAGTATTTT. Its protein product is CASSIPGGTQYF. The rearrangement links TRBV19 to TRBJ2-3; TRBD2 is a possible D gene (7 bases). This CDR3 has 12 residues. CDR1 is LNHDA and CDR2 is SQIVND in the germline V gene (reference sequence). Trimming took off 3 bases at V and 9 bases at J, with 10 bases between the two ends. The entire variable domain, with the rest obtained from reference TRBV19 and TRBJ2-3, is as follows: DGGITQSPKYLFRKEGQNVTLSCEQNLNHDAMYWYRQDPGQGLRLIYYSQIVNDFQKGDIAEGYSVSREKKESFPLTVTSAQKNPTAFYLCASSIPGGTQYFGPGTRLTVL.

V gene TRBV6-5 combines with J gene TRBJ1-5; D is possibly TRBD1 (5 bases). Germline V lookup: CDR1 MNHEY, CDR2 SVGAGI. The CDR3 has 15 amino acids. The V end was cut by 4 bases, the J end by 0 bases, with 10 bases between. This chain's CDR3 is CASSSEGYSNQPQHF. The CDR3, as DNA: TGTGCCAGCAGTTCGGAGGGGTATAGCAATCAGCCCCAGCATTTT.

The rearrangement joins TRBV6-5 to TRBJ2-3; 7 nucleotides match TRBD2. The germline V gene has CDR1 MNHEY and CDR2 SVGAGI. V lost 4 bases and J lost 0; bases outside the gene matches: 4. The CDR3 has 15 amino acids. The DNA for the CDR3 is TGTGCCAGCAGTTCCGCGGGAGCTAGCACAGATACGCAGTATTTT. Its protein product is CASSSAGASTDTQYF.

The chain combines TRBV30 with TRBJ2-1; the D gene is possibly TRBD1 (5 bases). V lost 0 bases, J lost 8 bases, and 8 bases lay in between. CDR1 GTSNPN and CDR2 SVGIG come from the germline V gene (reference sequence). This CDR3 spans 12 amino acids. In DNA, the CDR3 is TGTGCCTGGAGTGTACCCAGGGATGAGCAGTTCTTC. This translates into CAWSVPRDEQFF.

V and J are TRBV5-8 and TRBJ2-1; D call uncertain. V was trimmed by 6 bases and J by 4 bases, leaving 8 bases between them. There are 12 residues in the CDR3. Germline V gene data show CDR1 as SGHTS and CDR2 as YDEGEE. The CDR3 DNA sequence: TGTGCCAGCAATCCCCAGTACAATGAGCAGTTCTTC. Amino acid sequence: CASNPQYNEQFF.

The CDR3 DNA is TGCGCCAGCAGCCAAGTGAACCAGGGCTTGAACACTGAAGCTTTCTTT. This sequence encodes CASSQVNQGLNTEAFF. The rearrangement joins TRBV4-1 to TRBJ1-1, with a possible D match to TRBD1 (5 bases). The CDR3 consists of 16 residues. The ends were cut back, 1 base at V and 0 bases at J, with 12 bases in the middle. Germline-derived CDR1 and CDR2 are MGHRA and YSYEKL.

This clone was found once. This chain connects TRBV18 to TRBJ1-3; D gene ambiguous. This CDR3 is 14 amino acids long. V shed 0 bases and J shed 3 bases, with 6 bases lying between them. Germline V CDR1 and CDR2: KGHSH, LQKENI. CDR3 protein: CASSPPSFGNTIYF. In DNA, the CDR3 is TGTGCCAGCTCACCACCCTCCTTTGGAAACACCATATATTTT.

This clone has a handful of counts. The chain joins TRBV7-2 to TRBJ2-2, with TRBD1 matching over 11 bases. Germline values: CDR1 SGHTA, CDR2 FQGNSA. With 6 bases clipped from V and 7 bases from J, the junction kept 10 bases outside the gene matches. The CDR3 runs 16 residues. The CDR3 spells CASRSPGQGVIGELFF. Written as DNA, the CDR3 is TGTGCCAGCAGGTCACCGGGACAGGGGGTAATCGGGGAGCTGTTTTTT.

This clone was detected a few times. The chain carries TRBV7-2 and TRBJ2-7, with D possibly matching TRBD1 (6 bases). V was cut by 4 bases and J by 0 bases, with 19 bases left in between. CDR1 is SGHTA and CDR2 is FQGNSA in the germline V gene. CDR3 length: 17 amino acids. CDR3: CASSSDVRQVNSYEQYF. CDR3 nucleotides: TGTGCCAGCAGCTCGGATGTCCGACAGGTGAACTCCTACGAGCAGTACTTC.

V and J are TRBV5-1 and TRBJ2-2, with a tentative D call TRBD1 (6 bases). This CDR3 contains 19 residues. Germline CDR1 reads SGHRS; CDR2 reads YFSETQ. The germline V and J ends were trimmed by 0 bases and 0 bases, with 18 bases remaining between them. CDR3 nucleotide sequence: TGCGCCAGCAGCTTGGTTCCGACAGGCCTTCCCGCGAACACCGGGGAGCTGTTTTTT. Amino acid sequence: CASSLVPTGLPANTGELFF.

V is TRBV7-9 and J is TRBJ1-2; D gene ambiguous. CDR3 size: 11 residues. The V end lost 5 bases, the J end lost 5 bases, and 6 bases lay between the germline ends. Germline V gene lookup returns CDR1 SEHNR and CDR2 FQNEAQ (reference sequence). CDR3 nucleotide sequence: TGTGCCAGCAGCCTTATATATGGCTACACCTTC. Translating it yields CASSLIYGYTF.

The V gene is TRBV6-4, the J gene TRBJ1-1; 7 bases are shared with TRBD1. V dropped 2 bases and J dropped 0; count of bases not matched to a gene: 3. The CDR3 has 15 residues. Germline values: CDR1 MRHNA, CDR2 SNTAGT. The CDR3 DNA is TGTGCCAGCAGTGACGGGACAGACATGAACACTGAAGCTTTCTTT. Translating it yields CASSDGTDMNTEAFF.

V gene TRBV19 combines with J gene TRBJ1-5; 9 nucleotides agree with TRBD1. Per germline, CDR1 LNHDA and CDR2 SQIVND (reference sequence). This CDR3 is 18 amino acids long. V shed 3 bases, J shed 0 bases, and the junction held 9 bases outside the gene matches. The CDR3 DNA follows: TGTGCCAGTAGTATCGGTGACAGGGGGACTGATAGCAATCAGCCCCAGCATTTT. It is translated as CASSIGDRGTDSNQPQHF.

This clone came up once. The V and J genes are TRBV10-3 and TRBJ1-6; 7 bases agree with TRBD1. The germline V gene has CDR1 ENHRY and CDR2 SYGVKD. The junction had 3 bases not matched to a gene; V was cut back by 2 bases and J by 5 bases. This CDR3 spans 15 amino acids. The CDR3 nucleotides are TGTGCCATCAGTGAGGAGGGGACAGATAATTCACCCCTCCACTTT. Encoded protein: CAISEEGTDNSPLHF.

CDR3: CSPRRYNEQFF. The CDR3 nucleotides read TGCAGTCCCCGGCGGTACAATGAGCAGTTCTTC. The chain carries TRBV20-1 and TRBJ2-1; D is unresolved. V dropped 8 bases and J dropped 4 bases, with 9 bases sitting between them. Germline lookup yields CDR1 DFQATT and CDR2 SNEGSKA (reference sequence). The CDR3 covers 11 residues.

Details on this clone: The same CDR3 is also encoded by other DNA sequences in this sample. The chain carries TRBV28 and TRBJ1-5; 8 nucleotides agree with TRBD1. Germline CDR1 and CDR2: MDHEN and SYDVKM. CDR3 length: 15 residues. The J segment lost 7 bases and the V segment lost 6 bases, leaving 11 bases of the junction unmatched. The CDR3: CASRTGQGAGQPQHF. CDR3 sequence (DNA): TGTGCCAGCAGAACCGGCCAGGGGGCTGGGCAGCCCCAGCATTTT.